This TCR beta chain was sequenced in a study of cytomegalovirus exposure and HLA in healthy donors. General study points: Analyses of presence/absence relied on an assumption of roughly uniform sequencing depth across donors. In an earlier analysis, most TCR beta V segments were productive about 87% or about 30% of the time.

With regard to this clone: The antigen remains unidentified.

The junction had 0 bases not matched to a gene; V was cut back by 0 bases and J by 6 bases. The CDR3 length is 14 residues. CDR1 is KGHSH and CDR2 is LQKENI in the germline V gene. The donors were healthy bone marrow donors. Amplification used 60 Vbeta primers and 13 Jbeta primers. The method was immunoSEQ multiplex PCR; TCRdb's version includes in-frame clones alone and lacks a portion of them. The repertoire holds 120,000 to 150,000 clones, with about four fifths as singletons. The receptor's source is a woman between 40 and 50 years old in good health and CMV-seropositive. The chain uses TRBV18 and TRBJ2-1; TRBD2 aligns across 9 bases. Sample: PBMCs. The DNA for the CDR3 is TGTGCCAGCTCACCACCTAGCGGGAGCAATGAGCAGTTCTTC. Its protein is CASSPPSGSNEQFF.